These 5 T cell receptor beta chains were all obtained from the same sample, sequenced in a study of T-cell reconstitution after alpha-beta-depleted transplantation in children. Preparation of the TCRbeta library used unique molecular identifiers. TCRdb reprocessed the PCR reads via MiXCR and lists one record per CDR3 protein. The sample gives 700,000 to 950,000 distinct CDR3 sequences, roughly 15% of which show up once; under 6% is in the top ten. Source: PBMCs, mostly from graft donor cells, taken 360 days after TCRalphabeta/CD19-depleted stem cell transplant. These receptors came from a male patient between 5 and 17 years old who had a stem cell transplant for acute lymphoblastic leukemia, so the T cells may come from the graft donor.

The V gene is TRBV7-2, the J gene TRBJ2-1; D is unresolved. Trimming removed 0 bases from V and 0 bases from J, with 9 bases in between. This CDR3 spans 16 amino acids. The germline CDR1 and CDR2 sequences are SGHTA and FQGNSA. CDR3 residues: CASSLAGHNSYNEQFF. Written as DNA, the CDR3 is TGTGCCAGCAGCTTAGCGGGCCACAACTCCTACAATGAGCAGTTCTTC.

This rearrangement joins TRBV7-6 to TRBJ1-1; 7 nucleotides match TRBD1. Germline V gene data show CDR1 as SGHVS and CDR2 as FNYEAQ. After removal of 1 base from V and 6 bases from J, the junction contained 8 bases not matched to a gene. The CDR3 sequence is 15 residues long. CDR3 loop: CASSLGRQGGAEAFF. CDR3 nucleotide sequence: TGTGCCAGCAGCTTAGGTAGACAGGGAGGCGCTGAAGCTTTCTTT. The full variable domain, its missing parts supplied by reference TRBV7-6 and TRBJ1-1, is GAGVSQSPRYKVTKRGQDVALRCDPISGHVSLYWYRQALGQGPEFLTYFNYEAQQDKSGLPNDRFSAERPEGSISTLTIQRTEQRDSAMYRCASSLGRQGGAEAFFGQGTRLTVV.

DNA of the CDR3: TGTGCCAGCAGCTTATGGGGGTGCTGCCTGGGACGTTTCACTGAAGCTTTCTTT. The encoded protein is CASSLWGCCLGRFTEAFF. The chain uses TRBV7-3 and TRBJ1-1; tentatively, D is TRBD1 (5 bases). The CDR3 contains 18 residues. V gave up 2 bases and J gave up 4 bases, with 23 bases separating them. Looked up from germline, CDR1 is SGHTA and CDR2 is FQGTGA. Full variable domain (rest looked up from reference TRBV7-3 and TRBJ1-1): GAGVSQTPSNKVTEKGKYVELRCDPISGHTALYWYRQSLGQGPEFLIYFQGTGAADDSGLPNDRFFAVRPEGSVSTLKIQRTERGDSAVYLCASSLWGCCLGRFTEAFFGQGTRLTVV.

The V and J genes are TRBV9 and TRBJ1-2, with a tentative D call TRBD1 (6 bases). V lost 0 bases to trimming and J lost 3 bases, with 12 bases between them. Germline values: CDR1 SGDLS, CDR2 YYNGEE. This CDR3 has 15 amino acids. The CDR3 is CASSVEGGYDYGYTF. The CDR3 bases are TGTGCCAGCAGCGTAGAGGGGGGTTATGACTATGGCTACACCTTC.

The chain employs TRBV10-3 and TRBJ2-3; TRBD2 matches 9 bases. Trimming cost V 0 bases and J 0 bases; bases outside gene matches: 4. Per germline, CDR1 ENHRY and CDR2 SYGVKD. The CDR3 consists of 17 residues. The CDR3 loop is CAISESWREGSTDTQYF. CDR3 in DNA: TGTGCCATCAGTGAGTCGTGGCGGGAGGGGAGCACAGATACGCAGTATTTT.